Here is one T cell receptor (beta chain) with its context. The antigen is unknown. J lost 4 bases, V lost 5 bases, and 5 bases had no gene match. The CDR3 has 13 residues. Germline CDR1 and CDR2: MGHRA and YSYEKL. This entry belongs to a study of cytomegalovirus exposure and HLA in healthy donors. Study observations and caveats: Most TCRs appeared rarely, but some public TCRs recurred in many donors.

The data were produced by immunoSEQ multiplex PCR, yet TCRdb's version contains in-frame clones alone and is incomplete. The data show 60,000 to 85,000 clones, 85% to 95% seen once. The specimen sequenced was PBMCs. The chain employs TRBV4-1 and TRBJ2-7, with 7 bases identical to TRBD1. The clonotype comes from a man younger than 35 in good health and CMV-seropositive. Here the CDR3 DNA reads TGCGCCAGCAGCTATCAACAGGGGTACGAGCAGTACTTC. Amino acids: CASSYQQGYEQYF.